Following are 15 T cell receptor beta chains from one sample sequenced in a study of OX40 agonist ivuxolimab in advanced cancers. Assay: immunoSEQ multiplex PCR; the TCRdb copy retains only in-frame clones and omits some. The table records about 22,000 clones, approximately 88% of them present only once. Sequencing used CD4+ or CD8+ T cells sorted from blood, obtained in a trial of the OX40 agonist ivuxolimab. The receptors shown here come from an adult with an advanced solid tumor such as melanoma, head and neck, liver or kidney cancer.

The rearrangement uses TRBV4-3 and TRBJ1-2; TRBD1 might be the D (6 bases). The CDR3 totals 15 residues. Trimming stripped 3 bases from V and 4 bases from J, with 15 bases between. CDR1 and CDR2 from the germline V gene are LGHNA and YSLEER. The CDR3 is CASSQDLTGTYGYTF. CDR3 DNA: TGCGCCAGCAGCCAGGACTTAACAGGGACCTATGGCTACACCTTC.

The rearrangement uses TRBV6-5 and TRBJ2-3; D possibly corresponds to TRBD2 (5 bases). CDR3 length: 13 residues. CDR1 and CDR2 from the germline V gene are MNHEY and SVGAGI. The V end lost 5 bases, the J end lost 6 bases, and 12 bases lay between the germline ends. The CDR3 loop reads CASSLGVRDTQYF. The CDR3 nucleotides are TGTGCCAGCAGTCTCGGGGTGAGGGATACGCAGTATTTT.

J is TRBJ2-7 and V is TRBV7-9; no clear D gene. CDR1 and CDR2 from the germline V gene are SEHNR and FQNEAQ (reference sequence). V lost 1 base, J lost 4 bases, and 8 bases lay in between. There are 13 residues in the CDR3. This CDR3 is CASSLGGVYEQYF. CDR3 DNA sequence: TGTGCCAGCAGCTTAGGAGGAGTTTACGAGCAGTACTTC.

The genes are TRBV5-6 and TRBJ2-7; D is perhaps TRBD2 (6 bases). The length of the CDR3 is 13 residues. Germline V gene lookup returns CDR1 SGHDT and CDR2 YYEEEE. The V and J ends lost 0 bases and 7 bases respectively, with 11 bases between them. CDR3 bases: TGTGCCAGCAGCTTGGTTCAGGCGGGAGAGCAGTACTTC. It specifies CASSLVQAGEQYF.

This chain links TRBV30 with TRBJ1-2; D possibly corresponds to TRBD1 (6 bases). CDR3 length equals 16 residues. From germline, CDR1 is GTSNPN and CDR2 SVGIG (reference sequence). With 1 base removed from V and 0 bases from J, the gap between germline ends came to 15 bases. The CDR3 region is CAWSGRAGVPNYGYTF. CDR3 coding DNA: TGTGCCTGGAGTGGGAGAGCAGGGGTTCCTAACTATGGCTACACCTTC.

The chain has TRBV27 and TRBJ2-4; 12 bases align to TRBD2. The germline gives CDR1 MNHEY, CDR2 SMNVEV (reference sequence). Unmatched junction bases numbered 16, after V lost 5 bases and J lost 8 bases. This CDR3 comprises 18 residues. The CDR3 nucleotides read TGTGCCAGCAGTCCCCGACTAGCGGGAGTGGCTAGGGGGGACATTCAGTACTTC. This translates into CASSPRLAGVARGDIQYF.

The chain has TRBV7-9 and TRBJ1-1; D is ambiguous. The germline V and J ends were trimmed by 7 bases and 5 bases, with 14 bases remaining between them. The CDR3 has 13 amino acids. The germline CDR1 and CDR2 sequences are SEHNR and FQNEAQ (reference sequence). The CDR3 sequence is CASILKGGTEAFF. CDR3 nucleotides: TGTGCCAGCATCCTAAAGGGAGGGACTGAAGCTTTCTTT.

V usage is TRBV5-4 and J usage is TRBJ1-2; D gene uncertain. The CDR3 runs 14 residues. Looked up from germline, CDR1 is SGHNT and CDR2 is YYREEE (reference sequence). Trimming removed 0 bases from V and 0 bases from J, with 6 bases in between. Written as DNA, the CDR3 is TGTGCCAGCAGCTTGGACAGTGCTAACTATGGCTACACCTTC. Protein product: CASSLDSANYGYTF.

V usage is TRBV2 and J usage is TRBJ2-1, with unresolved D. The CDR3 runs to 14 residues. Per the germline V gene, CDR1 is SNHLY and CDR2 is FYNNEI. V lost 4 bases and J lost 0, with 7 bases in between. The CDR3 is CASSGEYSYNEQFF. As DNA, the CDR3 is TGTGCCAGCAGTGGGGAATACTCCTACAATGAGCAGTTCTTC.

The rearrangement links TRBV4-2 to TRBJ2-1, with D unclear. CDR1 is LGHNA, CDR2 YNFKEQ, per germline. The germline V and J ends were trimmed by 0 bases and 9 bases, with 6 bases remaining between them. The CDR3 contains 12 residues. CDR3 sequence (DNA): TGTGCCAGCAGCCAAGATCTTGGTGAGCAGTTCTTC. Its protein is CASSQDLGEQFF.

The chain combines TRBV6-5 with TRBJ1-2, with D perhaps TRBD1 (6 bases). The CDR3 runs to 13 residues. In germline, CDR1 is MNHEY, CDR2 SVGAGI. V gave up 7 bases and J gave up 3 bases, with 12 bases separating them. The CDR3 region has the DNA TGTGCCAGCACCCAGACAGGACACTATGGCTACACCTTC. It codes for CASTQTGHYGYTF.

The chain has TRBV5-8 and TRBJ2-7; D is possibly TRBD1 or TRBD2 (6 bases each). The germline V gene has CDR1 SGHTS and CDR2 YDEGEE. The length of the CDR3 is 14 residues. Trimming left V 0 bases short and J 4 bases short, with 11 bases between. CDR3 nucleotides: TGTGCCAGCAGCTTGGTGGGGGCGGGATACGAGCAGTACTTC. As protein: CASSLVGAGYEQYF.

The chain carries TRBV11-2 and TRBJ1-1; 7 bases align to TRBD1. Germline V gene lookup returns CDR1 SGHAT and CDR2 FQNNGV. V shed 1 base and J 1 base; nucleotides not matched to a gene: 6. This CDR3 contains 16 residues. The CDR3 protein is CASSLAPQGRNTEAFF. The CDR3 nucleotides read TGTGCCAGCAGCTTAGCCCCACAGGGGAGGAACACTGAAGCTTTCTTT.

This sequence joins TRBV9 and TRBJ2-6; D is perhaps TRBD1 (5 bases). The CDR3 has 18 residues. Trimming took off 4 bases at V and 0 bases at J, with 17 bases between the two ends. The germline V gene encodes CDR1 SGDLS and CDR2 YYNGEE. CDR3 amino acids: CASSSHPDSSSGANVLTF. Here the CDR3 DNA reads TGTGCCAGCAGCTCACACCCTGACAGCTCCTCTGGGGCCAACGTCCTGACTTTC.

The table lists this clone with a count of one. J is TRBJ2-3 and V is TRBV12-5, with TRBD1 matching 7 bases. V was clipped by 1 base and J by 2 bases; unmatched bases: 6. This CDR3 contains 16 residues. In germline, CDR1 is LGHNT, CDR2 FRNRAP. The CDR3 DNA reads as TGTGCTAGTGGTTTGGCCTCGACAGGGCTCACAGATACGCAGTATTTT. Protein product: CASGLASTGLTDTQYF.